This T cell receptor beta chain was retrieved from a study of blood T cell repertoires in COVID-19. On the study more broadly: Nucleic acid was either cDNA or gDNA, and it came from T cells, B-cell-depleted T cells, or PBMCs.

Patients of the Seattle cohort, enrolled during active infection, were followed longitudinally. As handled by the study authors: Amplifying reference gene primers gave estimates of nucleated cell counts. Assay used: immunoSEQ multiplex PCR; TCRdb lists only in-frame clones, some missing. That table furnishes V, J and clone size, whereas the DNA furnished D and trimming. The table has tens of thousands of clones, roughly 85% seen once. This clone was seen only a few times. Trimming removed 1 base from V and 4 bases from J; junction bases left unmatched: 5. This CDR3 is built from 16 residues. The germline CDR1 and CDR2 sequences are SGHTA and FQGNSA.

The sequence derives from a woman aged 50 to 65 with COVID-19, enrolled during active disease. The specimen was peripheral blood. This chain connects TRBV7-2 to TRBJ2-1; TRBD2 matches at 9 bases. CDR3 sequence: CASSLGTSGYYNEQFF. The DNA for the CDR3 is TGTGCCAGCAGCTTAGGAACTAGCGGGTATTACAATGAGCAGTTCTTC. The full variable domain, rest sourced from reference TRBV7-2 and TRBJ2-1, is GAGVSQSPSNKVTEKGKDVELRCDPISGHTALYWYRQSLGQGLEFLIYFQGNSAPDKSGLPSDRFSAERTGGSVSTLTIQRTQQEDSAVYLCASSLGTSGYYNEQFFGPGTRLTVL.